This TCR beta chain is drawn from a study of PD-1 blockade in classical Hodgkin lymphoma. Generated by immunoSEQ multiplex PCR, the TCRdb table keeps only in-frame clones and is missing some. The table includes 40,000 to 60,000 clones, around 78% detected once. This CDR3 region has 14 residues. Germline-derived CDR1 and CDR2 are SGHNT and YYREEE (reference sequence). The V gene end was trimmed by 2 bases and the J gene end by 2 bases; junction bases not matched to a gene: 3. With regard to this clone: Its antigen is unidentified.

Overall study results and limits: By C4D1, CD4+ diversity increased significantly, especially in complete responders. Repertoire differences have undefined causes, possibly disease activity or prior therapy. Patients starting nivolumab under 1 year after ASCT were excluded.

Brentuximab vedotin exposure varied, and every patient relapsed after autologous stem cell transplantation. The sequencing here drew on peripheral blood mononuclear cells (PBMCs), taken before the second cycle of nivolumab. V and J are TRBV5-4 and TRBJ2-5, with 7 bases identical to TRBD1. The receptor was isolated from a human donor with classical Hodgkin lymphoma. In DNA, the CDR3 is TGTGCCAGCAGCTTCAACAGGGGACAAGAGACCCAGTACTTC. As protein: CASSFNRGQETQYF.